Below are 25 T cell receptor beta chains sequenced from a single sample in a study of radiotherapy plus CTLA-4 blockade in lung cancer. Generated by immunoSEQ multiplex PCR, the TCRdb table keeps only in-frame clones and is missing some. The sample gives tens of thousands of clones, about 71% of which show up once; more than 3% is in the top ten. The sequencing here drew on peripheral blood, taken from a patient treated with radiotherapy plus ipilimumab. The receptors stem from a human donor with non-small cell lung cancer whose response to radiotherapy plus ipilimumab could not be evaluated.

The chain recombines TRBV7-2 with TRBJ2-5; 7 bases line up with TRBD1. CDR1 is SGHTA, CDR2 FQGNSA, per germline. V was pared by 6 bases and J by 1 base, with 5 bases of the junction left unmatched. The CDR3 runs to 14 residues. As DNA, the CDR3 is TGTGCCAGCAGACGGGACAGTTTCCAAGAGACCCAGTACTTC. Protein product: CASRRDSFQETQYF.

This sequence joins TRBV11-3 and TRBJ1-1, with D possibly TRBD1 on 5 matching bases. CDR3 length: 14 amino acids. Germline V gene sequence: CDR1 SGHNT, CDR2 YENEEA. Deletions cut 3 bases from V and 0 bases from J, with 8 bases between. The CDR3 nucleotides are TGTGCCAGCAGCTTCCCAGGGATGAACACTGAAGCTTTCTTT. Encoded protein: CASSFPGMNTEAFF.

The genes are TRBV11-2 and TRBJ2-5, with 9 bases fitting TRBD2. V gave up 1 base and J gave up 2 bases; unmatched junction bases: 5. Germline CDR1 is SGHAT and CDR2 is FQNNGV. CDR3 size: 16 residues. The CDR3 sequence is CASSLGSSGEQETQYF. In DNA form, the CDR3 reads TGTGCCAGCAGCTTAGGATCTAGCGGGGAACAAGAGACCCAGTACTTC.

V gene TRBV14 combines with J gene TRBJ2-7; 14 positions agree with TRBD2. With V trimmed by 4 bases and J by 0 bases, 2 bases remained unmatched. Germline values: CDR1 SGHDN, CDR2 FVKESK. The CDR3 extends over 16 amino acids. The CDR3 bases are TGTGCCAGCAGCCGGGGGACTAGCGGGGGCTCCTACGAGCAGTACTTC. It codes for CASSRGTSGGSYEQYF.

The J gene is TRBJ1-5, the V gene TRBV28, with D tentatively TRBD1 (6 bases). CDR3 length equals 13 residues. V lost 7 bases and J 8 bases, leaving 15 bases between the germline ends. CDR1 MDHEN and CDR2 SYDVKM come from the germline V gene. The CDR3: CASTLHRQEPQHF. The DNA for the CDR3 is TGTGCCAGCACCCTACACCGACAGGAGCCCCAGCATTTT. Combining the CDR3 with reference TRBV28 and TRBJ1-5 gives the whole variable domain DVKVTQSSRYLVKRTGEKVFLECVQDMDHENMFWYRQDPGLGLRLIYFSYDVKMKEKGDIPEGYSVSREKKERFSLILESASTNQTSMYLCASTLHRQEPQHFGDGTRLSIL.

As DNA, the CDR3 is TGTGCCAGCTCGCTAACCGGGACAGGGGGCCGGGGCAATCAGCCCCAGCATTTT. It is translated as CASSLTGTGGRGNQPQHF. The chain is built from TRBV18 and TRBJ1-5; 12 bases align to TRBD1. J lost 2 bases, V lost 6 bases, and 11 bases had no gene match. The CDR3 spans 18 residues. Germline CDR1 reads KGHSH; CDR2 reads LQKENI.

CDR3 DNA: TGTGCCAGCAGGCTAGCGGCTAACACCGGGGAGCTGTTTTTT. Protein sequence: CASRLAANTGELFF. The rearrangement joins TRBV6-5 to TRBJ2-2, with 7 bases lining up with TRBD2. The germline V gene encodes CDR1 MNHEY and CDR2 SVGAGI. CDR3 length: 14 residues. V shed 6 bases, J shed 2 bases, and the junction held 3 bases outside the gene matches.

The CDR3 DNA follows: TGTGCCAGCAGCAAATCCGCAGGGGAAAGGGATGAGCAGTTCTTC. Amino acid sequence: CASSKSAGERDEQFF. The V and J genes are TRBV21-1 and TRBJ2-1; the D segment call TRBD1 is taken from the table without a DNA check. TRBV21-1 counts as a pseudogene. The CDR3 spans 15 residues.

CDR3 loop: CASSLAGTGVEKLFF. The DNA of the CDR3 is TGCGCCAGCAGCTTGGCCGGGACAGGGGTTGAAAAACTGTTTTTT. The chain uses TRBV5-1 and TRBJ1-4; 10 nucleotides line up with TRBD1. V was pared by 0 bases and J by 7 bases, with 3 bases of the junction left unmatched. CDR3 length: 15 amino acids. Germline CDR1 reads SGHRS; CDR2 reads YFSETQ.

V gene TRBV15 combines with J gene TRBJ1-5; 7 bases fit TRBD1. The ends lost 5 bases at V and 4 bases at J; junction bases unmatched: 2. Germline CDR1 and CDR2: LNHNV and YYDKDF (reference sequence). CDR3 length: 13 amino acids. The CDR3 here is CATSRQGNQPQHF. The CDR3, as DNA: TGTGCCACCAGCCGACAGGGAAATCAGCCCCAGCATTTT.

Only a few counts were recorded for this clone. CDR3 protein: CASSQGLAGEGNTDTQYF. The CDR3 DNA follows: TGCGCCAGCAGCCAAGGACTAGCGGGAGAGGGGAACACAGATACGCAGTATTTT. The chain couples TRBV4-3 to TRBJ2-3; 12 bases line up with TRBD2. Germline assignment: CDR1 LGHNA and CDR2 YSLEER. This CDR3 region has 18 residues. Trimming at V came to 1 base and at J to 2 bases, leaving 7 bases not matched to a gene.

V and J are TRBV19 and TRBJ2-2, with D possibly matching TRBD1 (6 bases). This CDR3 contains 14 residues. The V and J ends lost 4 bases and 5 bases respectively, with 11 bases between them. In germline, CDR1 is LNHDA, CDR2 SQIVND (reference sequence). The CDR3 protein is CASSRGTGTGELFF. DNA for the CDR3: TGTGCCAGTAGTAGGGGAACAGGGACCGGGGAGCTGTTTTTT.

This clone was seen only a few times. V usage is TRBV5-1 and J usage is TRBJ1-1, with D hard to call. Germline V gives CDR1 SGHRS, CDR2 YFSETQ. Trimming took off 0 bases at V and 0 bases at J, with 6 bases between the two ends. The CDR3 is 14 amino acids. The CDR3 loop reads CASSLGHLNTEAFF. The CDR3 coding sequence is TGCGCCAGCAGCTTGGGACATCTGAACACTGAAGCTTTCTTT.

CDR3 in amino acids: CASSYSGTGESYEQYF. The CDR3 bases are TGCGCCAGCAGCTATTCCGGGACAGGGGAATCCTACGAGCAGTACTTC. This chain connects TRBV4-3 to TRBJ2-7; 10 nucleotides match TRBD1. The germline gives CDR1 LGHNA, CDR2 YSLEER. The CDR3 totals 16 residues. Losses at the gene ends were 5 bases for V and 1 base for J; bases not matched to a gene: 8.

The rearrangement uses TRBV29-1 and TRBJ2-1, with TRBD1 identical over 7 bases. Germline V gives CDR1 SQVTM, CDR2 ANQGSEA. This CDR3 comprises 11 residues. V dropped 5 bases and J dropped 7; count of bases not matched to a gene: 2. The CDR3 protein is CSVRRGNEQFF. In DNA form, the CDR3 reads TGCAGCGTTCGCAGGGGGAATGAGCAGTTCTTC.

The chain has TRBV7-2 and TRBJ1-4, with 9 bases identical to TRBD1. V lost 3 bases and J lost 8; bases outside the gene matches: 7. Germline V gene lookup returns CDR1 SGHTA and CDR2 FQGNSA. The CDR3 totals 15 residues. CDR3: CASSLGQGIVEKLFF. The CDR3 DNA is TGTGCCAGCAGCTTGGGACAGGGCATAGTGGAAAAACTGTTTTTT. The full variable domain, with the rest looked up from reference TRBV7-2 and TRBJ1-4, is GAGVSQSPSNKVTEKGKDVELRCDPISGHTALYWYRQSLGQGLEFLIYFQGNSAPDKSGLPSDRFSAERTGGSVSTLTIQRTQQEDSAVYLCASSLGQGIVEKLFFGSGTQLSVL.

V gene TRBV7-2 combines with J gene TRBJ1-1, with 8 bases lining up with TRBD1. The trim removed 4 bases at V and 1 base at J, leaving 2 bases unmatched. The V gene's germline CDR1 is SGHTA and CDR2 FQGNSA. The CDR3 consists of 14 residues. This chain's CDR3 is CASSYTGGNTEAFF. The CDR3 DNA is TGTGCCAGCAGCTATACAGGGGGGAACACTGAAGCTTTCTTT.

V gene TRBV10-3 combines with J gene TRBJ2-2, with 7 bases matching TRBD2. This CDR3 region has 18 residues. V lost 0 bases to trimming and J lost 1 base; unmatched junction nucleotides: 8. Germline V lookup: CDR1 ENHRY, CDR2 SYGVKD. The CDR3 sequence is CAISESGGRGRNTGELFF. CDR3 sequence (DNA): TGTGCCATCAGTGAGTCGGGCGGGAGAGGGAGGAACACCGGGGAGCTGTTTTTT.

The V and J genes are TRBV16 and TRBJ1-3; D not resolved. V lost 0 bases and J lost 4, with 4 bases in between. The CDR3 loop spans 13 amino acids. In germline, CDR1 is KGHSY, CDR2 FQNENV. CDR3 sequence: CASSQSAGNTIYF. CDR3 DNA sequence: TGTGCCAGCAGCCAATCAGCAGGAAACACCATATATTTT. Filled out from reference TRBV16 and TRBJ1-3, the complete variable domain reads GEEVAQTPKHLVRGEGQKAKLYCAPIKGHSYVFWYQQVLKNEFKFLISFQNENVFDETGMPKERFSAKCLPNSPCSLEIQATKLEDSAVYFCASSQSAGNTIYFGEGSWLTVV.

This clone has just a few counts. The genes are TRBV4-1 and TRBJ2-5; D perhaps matches TRBD2 (6 bases). The CDR3 length is 16 residues. V lost 2 bases to trimming and J lost 0 bases, with 13 bases between them. From germline, CDR1 is MGHRA and CDR2 YSYEKL. The CDR3 region has the DNA TGCGCCAGCAGCCAAAATACCGGGAGAAACCAAGAGACCCAGTACTTC. Its translation: CASSQNTGRNQETQYF.

V gene TRBV29-1 combines with J gene TRBJ2-1; 14 nucleotides line up with TRBD2. The V gene's germline CDR1 is SQVTM and CDR2 ANQGSEA. The CDR3 runs to 16 residues. Trimming at V came to 4 bases and at J to 7 bases, leaving 9 bases not matched to a gene. The CDR3 loop is CSVVRLAGGHFNEQFF. The CDR3, as DNA: TGCAGCGTTGTTCGACTAGCGGGAGGGCACTTTAATGAGCAGTTCTTC.

This chain connects TRBV27 to TRBJ2-3; 11 nucleotides line up with TRBD2. J was trimmed by 4 bases and V by 3 bases; bases with no gene match: 6. This CDR3 contains 16 residues. Per germline, CDR1 MNHEY and CDR2 SMNVEV (reference sequence). The CDR3 loop is CASSLSLAGVADTQYF. The CDR3, as DNA: TGTGCCAGCAGTTTGTCACTAGCGGGAGTCGCAGATACGCAGTATTTT.

The J gene is TRBJ2-1, the V gene TRBV7-2; D ambiguous. The CDR3 extends over 14 amino acids. V lost 2 bases and J 8 bases, leaving 13 bases between the germline ends. Germline V gene sequence: CDR1 SGHTA, CDR2 FQGNSA. CDR3 region: CASSLKLYGDEQFF. As DNA, the CDR3 is TGTGCCAGCAGCTTAAAACTATATGGTGATGAGCAGTTCTTC.

V is TRBV2 and J is TRBJ1-4; 7 nucleotides match TRBD1. With 4 bases clipped from V and 8 bases from J, the junction kept 10 bases outside the gene matches. CDR1 and CDR2 (germline): SNHLY, FYNNEI. This CDR3 is 15 amino acids long. CDR3 sequence: CASSARQGLGEKLFF. For the CDR3, the DNA is TGTGCCAGCAGTGCCAGACAGGGACTTGGCGAAAAACTGTTTTTT.

This clone was seen only a few times. This chain links TRBV29-1 with TRBJ1-2; tentative D call: TRBD1 (6 bases). V dropped 5 bases and J dropped 1 base, with 11 bases sitting between them. Germline values: CDR1 SQVTM, CDR2 ANQGSEA. The CDR3 length is 13 residues. The CDR3 protein is CSVRGGHNYGYTF. CDR3 nucleotide sequence: TGCAGCGTTAGAGGGGGTCATAACTATGGCTACACCTTC.